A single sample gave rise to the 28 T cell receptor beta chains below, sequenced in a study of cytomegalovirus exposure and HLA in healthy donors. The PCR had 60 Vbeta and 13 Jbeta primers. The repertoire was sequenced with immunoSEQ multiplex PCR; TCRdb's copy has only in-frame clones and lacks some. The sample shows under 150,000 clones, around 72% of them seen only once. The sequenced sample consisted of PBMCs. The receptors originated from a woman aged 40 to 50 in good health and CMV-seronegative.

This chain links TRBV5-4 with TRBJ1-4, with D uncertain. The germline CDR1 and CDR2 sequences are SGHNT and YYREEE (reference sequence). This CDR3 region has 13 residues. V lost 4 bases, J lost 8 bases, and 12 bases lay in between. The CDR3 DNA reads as TGTGCCAGCAGCCCCGGTAACTCCGAAAAACTGTTTTTT. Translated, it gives CASSPGNSEKLFF.

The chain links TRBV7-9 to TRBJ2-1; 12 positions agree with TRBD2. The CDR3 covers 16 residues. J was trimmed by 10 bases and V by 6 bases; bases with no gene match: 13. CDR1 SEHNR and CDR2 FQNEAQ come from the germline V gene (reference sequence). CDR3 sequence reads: CASSSSGGARRGEQFF. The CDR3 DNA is TGTGCCAGCAGTTCTAGCGGGGGGGCCCGCCGTGGAGAGCAGTTCTTC.

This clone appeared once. The CDR3 region is CASSLAGGRNTEAFF. CDR3 in DNA: TGTGCCAGCAGCTTAGCTGGGGGGAGGAACACTGAAGCTTTCTTT. The chain joins TRBV7-9 to TRBJ1-1, with a possible D match to TRBD1 (5 bases). V was pared by 0 bases and J by 1 base, with 9 bases between. This CDR3 is built from 15 residues. CDR1 and CDR2 (germline): SEHNR, FQNEAQ (reference sequence).

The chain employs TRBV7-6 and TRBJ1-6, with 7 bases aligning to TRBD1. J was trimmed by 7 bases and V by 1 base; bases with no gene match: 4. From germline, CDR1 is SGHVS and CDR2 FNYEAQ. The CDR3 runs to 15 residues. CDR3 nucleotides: TGTGCCAGCAGCTTAGTGGCAGGGGGGAATTCACCCCTCCACTTT. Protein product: CASSLVAGGNSPLHF.

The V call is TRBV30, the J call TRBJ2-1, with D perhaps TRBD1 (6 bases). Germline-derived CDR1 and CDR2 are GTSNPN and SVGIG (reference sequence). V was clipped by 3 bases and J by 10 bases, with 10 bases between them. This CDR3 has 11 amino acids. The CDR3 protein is CAWRGTGEQFF. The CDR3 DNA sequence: TGTGCCTGGAGGGGTACAGGGGAGCAGTTCTTC.

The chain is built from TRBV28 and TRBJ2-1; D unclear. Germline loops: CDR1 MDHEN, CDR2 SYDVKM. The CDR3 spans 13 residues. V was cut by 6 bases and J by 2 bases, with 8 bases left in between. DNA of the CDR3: TGTGCCAGCAGCTACGCGGCCTACAATGAGCAGTTCTTC. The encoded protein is CASSYAAYNEQFF.

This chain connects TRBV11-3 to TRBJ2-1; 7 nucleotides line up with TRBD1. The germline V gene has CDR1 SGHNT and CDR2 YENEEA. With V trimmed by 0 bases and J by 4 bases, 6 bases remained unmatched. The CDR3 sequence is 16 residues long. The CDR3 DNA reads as TGTGCCAGCAGCTTAGAGCCGGGACAGACTTACAATGAGCAGTTCTTC. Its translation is CASSLEPGQTYNEQFF.

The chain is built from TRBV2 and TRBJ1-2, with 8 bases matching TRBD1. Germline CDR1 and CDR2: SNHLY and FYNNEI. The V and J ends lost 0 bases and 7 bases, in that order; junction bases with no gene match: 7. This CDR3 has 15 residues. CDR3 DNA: TGTGCCAGCAGTGAAGCGCTTCAGGGGGCCGTTGGCTACACCTTC. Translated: CASSEALQGAVGYTF.

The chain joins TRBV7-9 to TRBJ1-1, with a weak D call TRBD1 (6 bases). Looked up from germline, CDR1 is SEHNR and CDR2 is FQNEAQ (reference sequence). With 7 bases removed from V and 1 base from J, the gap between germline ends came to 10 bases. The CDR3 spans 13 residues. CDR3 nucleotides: TGTGCCAGCATACGGGACAAGAACACTGAAGCTTTCTTT. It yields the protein CASIRDKNTEAFF.

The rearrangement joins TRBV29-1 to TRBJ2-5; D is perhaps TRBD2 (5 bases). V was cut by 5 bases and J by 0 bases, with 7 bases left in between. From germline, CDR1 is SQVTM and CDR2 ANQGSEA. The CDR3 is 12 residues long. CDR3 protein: CSVLDYQETQYF. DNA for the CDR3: TGCAGCGTTCTGGACTACCAAGAGACCCAGTACTTC.

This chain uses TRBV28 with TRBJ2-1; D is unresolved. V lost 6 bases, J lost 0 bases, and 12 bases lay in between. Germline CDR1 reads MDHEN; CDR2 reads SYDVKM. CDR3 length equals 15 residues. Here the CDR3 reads CASSKLLSSYNEQFF. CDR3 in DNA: TGTGCCAGCAGCAAGCTTTTGAGCTCCTACAATGAGCAGTTCTTC.

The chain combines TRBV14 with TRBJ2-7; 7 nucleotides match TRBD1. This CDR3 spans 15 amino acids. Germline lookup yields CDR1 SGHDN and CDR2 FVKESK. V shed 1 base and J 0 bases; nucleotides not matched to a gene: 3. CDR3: CASSQADRTSYEQYF. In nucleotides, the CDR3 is TGTGCCAGCAGCCAAGCGGACAGGACCTCCTACGAGCAGTACTTC.

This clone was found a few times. The CDR3 here is CASSPPGQQQAEQYF. The CDR3 region has the DNA TGTGCCAGCTCACCACCGGGACAACAACAAGCGGAACAGTACTTC. The chain links TRBV18 to TRBJ2-7, with D maybe TRBD1 (6 bases). Trimming took 0 bases from V and 10 from J, leaving 19 bases between them. CDR1 KGHSH and CDR2 LQKENI come from the germline V gene. The CDR3 sequence is 15 residues long.

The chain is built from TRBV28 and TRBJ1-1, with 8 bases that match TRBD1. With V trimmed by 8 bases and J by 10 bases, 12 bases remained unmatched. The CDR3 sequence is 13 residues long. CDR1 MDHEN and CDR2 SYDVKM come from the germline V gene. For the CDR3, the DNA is TGTGCCAGCTCCTTGGACAGGGATTCGTCAGCTTTCTTT. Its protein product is CASSLDRDSSAFF.

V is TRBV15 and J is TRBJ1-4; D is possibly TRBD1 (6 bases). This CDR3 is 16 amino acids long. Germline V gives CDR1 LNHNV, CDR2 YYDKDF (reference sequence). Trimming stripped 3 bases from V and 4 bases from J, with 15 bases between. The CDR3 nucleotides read TGTGCCACCAGCAGCGTCCGGGACACCTTTAATGAAAAACTGTTTTTT. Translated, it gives CATSSVRDTFNEKLFF.

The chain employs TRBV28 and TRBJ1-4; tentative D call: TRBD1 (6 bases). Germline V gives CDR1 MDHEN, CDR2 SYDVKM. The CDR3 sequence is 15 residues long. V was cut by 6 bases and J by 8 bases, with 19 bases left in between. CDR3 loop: CASSREQGRTEKLFF. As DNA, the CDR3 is TGTGCCAGCAGCCGAGAACAGGGCCGGACGGAAAAACTGTTTTTT.

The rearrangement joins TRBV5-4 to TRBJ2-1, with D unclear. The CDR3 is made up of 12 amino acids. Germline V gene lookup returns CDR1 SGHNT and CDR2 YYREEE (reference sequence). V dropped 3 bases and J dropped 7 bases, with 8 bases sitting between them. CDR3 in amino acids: CASSSLVNEQFF. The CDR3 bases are TGTGCCAGCAGCTCACTCGTTAATGAGCAGTTCTTC.

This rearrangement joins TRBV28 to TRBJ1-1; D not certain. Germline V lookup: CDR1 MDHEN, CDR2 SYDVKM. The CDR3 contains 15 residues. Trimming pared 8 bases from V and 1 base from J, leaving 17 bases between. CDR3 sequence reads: CASRVPADSNTEAFF. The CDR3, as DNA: TGTGCCAGCCGGGTCCCAGCGGATTCGAACACTGAAGCTTTCTTT.

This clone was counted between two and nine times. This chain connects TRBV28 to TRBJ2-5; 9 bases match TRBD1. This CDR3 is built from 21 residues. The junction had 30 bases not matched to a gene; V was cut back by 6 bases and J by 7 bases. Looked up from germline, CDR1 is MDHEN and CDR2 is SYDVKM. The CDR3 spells CASSTRLMDEGQGRRSGTQYF. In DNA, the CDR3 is TGTGCCAGCAGCACCCGACTCATGGACGAAGGACAGGGGAGACGCAGTGGGACCCAGTACTTC.

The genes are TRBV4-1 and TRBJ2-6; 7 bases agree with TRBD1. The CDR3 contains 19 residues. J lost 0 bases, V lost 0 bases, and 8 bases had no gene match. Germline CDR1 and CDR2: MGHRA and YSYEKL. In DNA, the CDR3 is TGCGCCAGCAGCCAAGATCGGGGACAGTCCTTCTCTGGGGCCAACGTCCTGACTTTC. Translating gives CASSQDRGQSFSGANVLTF.

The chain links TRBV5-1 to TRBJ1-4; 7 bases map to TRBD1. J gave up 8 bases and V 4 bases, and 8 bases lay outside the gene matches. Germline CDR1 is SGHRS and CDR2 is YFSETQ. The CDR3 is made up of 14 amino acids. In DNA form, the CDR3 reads TGCGCCAGCAGCCCGGACAGGATGGGGGAAAAACTGTTTTTT. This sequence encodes CASSPDRMGEKLFF.

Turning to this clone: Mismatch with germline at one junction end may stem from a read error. CDR3 amino acids: CASSVDRPGSEQYF. The CDR3 coding sequence is TGTGCCAGTAGTGTAGACAGACCTGGGAGCGAGCAGTACTTC. The V and J genes are TRBV19 and TRBJ2-7, with D tentatively TRBD1 or TRBD2 (5 bases each). In germline, CDR1 is LNHDA, CDR2 SQIVND (reference sequence). The CDR3 has 14 amino acids. The full variable domain, in which reference TRBV19 and TRBJ2-7 provide the parts outside the CDR3, is DGGITQSPKYLFRKEGQNVTLSCEQNLNHDAMYWYRQDPGQGLRLIYYSQIVNDFQKGDIAEGYSVSREKKESFPLTVTSAQKNPTAFYLCASSVDRPGSEQYFGPGTRLTVT.

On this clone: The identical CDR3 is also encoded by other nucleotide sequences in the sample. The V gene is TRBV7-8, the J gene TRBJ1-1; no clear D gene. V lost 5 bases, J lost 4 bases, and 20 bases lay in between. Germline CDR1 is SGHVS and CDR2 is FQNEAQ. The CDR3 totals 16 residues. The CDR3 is CASSPLPSPAGTEAFF. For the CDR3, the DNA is TGTGCCAGCAGCCCCCTGCCCTCCCCCGCCGGCACTGAAGCTTTCTTT.

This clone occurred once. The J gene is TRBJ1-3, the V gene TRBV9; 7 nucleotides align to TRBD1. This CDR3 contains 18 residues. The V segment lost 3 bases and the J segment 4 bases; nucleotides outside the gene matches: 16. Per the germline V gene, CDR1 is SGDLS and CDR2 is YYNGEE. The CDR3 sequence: CASSGGTALGRGGNTIYF. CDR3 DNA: TGTGCCAGCAGCGGCGGGACAGCTCTCGGTCGAGGAGGAAACACCATATATTTT.

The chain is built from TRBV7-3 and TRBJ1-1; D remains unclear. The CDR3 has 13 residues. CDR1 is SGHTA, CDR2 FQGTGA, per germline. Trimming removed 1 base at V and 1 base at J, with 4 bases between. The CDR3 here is CASSLRANTEAFF. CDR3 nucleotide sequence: TGTGCCAGCAGCTTAAGAGCGAACACTGAAGCTTTCTTT.

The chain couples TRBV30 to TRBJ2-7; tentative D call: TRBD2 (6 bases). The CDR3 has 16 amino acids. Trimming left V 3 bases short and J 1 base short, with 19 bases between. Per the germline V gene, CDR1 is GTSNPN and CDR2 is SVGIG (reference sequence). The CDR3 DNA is TGTGCCTGGAGCACCCTCCGGGACTTCCAATCCTACGAGCAGTACTTC. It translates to CAWSTLRDFQSYEQYF. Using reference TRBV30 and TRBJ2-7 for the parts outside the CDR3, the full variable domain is SQTIHQWPATLVQPVGSPLSLECTVEGTSNPNLYWYRQAAGRGLQLLFYSVGIGQISSEVPQNLSASRPQDRQFILSSKKLLLSDSGFYLCAWSTLRDFQSYEQYFGPGTRLTVT.

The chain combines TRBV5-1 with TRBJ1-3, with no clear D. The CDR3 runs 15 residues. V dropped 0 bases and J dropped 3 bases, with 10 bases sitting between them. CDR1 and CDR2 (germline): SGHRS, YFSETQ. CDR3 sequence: CASSLGGEHGNTIYF. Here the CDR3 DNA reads TGCGCCAGCAGCTTGGGGGGAGAACATGGAAACACCATATATTTT.

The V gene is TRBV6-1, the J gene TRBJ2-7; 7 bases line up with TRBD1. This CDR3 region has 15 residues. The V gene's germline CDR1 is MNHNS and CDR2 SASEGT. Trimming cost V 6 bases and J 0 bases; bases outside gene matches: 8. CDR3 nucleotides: TGTGCCAGCAGAGATGGGACAGCGAACTCCTACGAGCAGTACTTC. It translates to CASRDGTANSYEQYF.